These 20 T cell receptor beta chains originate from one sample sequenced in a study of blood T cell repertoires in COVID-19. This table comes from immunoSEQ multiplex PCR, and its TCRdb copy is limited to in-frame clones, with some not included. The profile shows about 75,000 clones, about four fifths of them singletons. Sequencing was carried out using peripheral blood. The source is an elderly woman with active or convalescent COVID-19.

The CDR3 nucleotides are TGCAGCGTAAAGACAGGGGGCGCCTACGAGCAGTACTTC. This gives the protein CSVKTGGAYEQYF. The chain carries TRBV29-1 and TRBJ2-7; 10 nucleotides agree with TRBD1. V was clipped by 6 bases and J by 2 bases; unmatched bases: 4. The CDR3 consists of 13 residues. Looked up from germline, CDR1 is SQVTM and CDR2 is ANQGSEA.

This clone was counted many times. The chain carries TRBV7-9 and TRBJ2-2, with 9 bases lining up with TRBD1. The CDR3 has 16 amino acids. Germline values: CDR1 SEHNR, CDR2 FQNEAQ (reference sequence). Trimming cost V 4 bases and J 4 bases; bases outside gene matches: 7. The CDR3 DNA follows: TGTGCCAGCAGCTCGTGGACAGGGGCAATCACCGGGGAGCTGTTTTTT. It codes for CASSSWTGAITGELFF.

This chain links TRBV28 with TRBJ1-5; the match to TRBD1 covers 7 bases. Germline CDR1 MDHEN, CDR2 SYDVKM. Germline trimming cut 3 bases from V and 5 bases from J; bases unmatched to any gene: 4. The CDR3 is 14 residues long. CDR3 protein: CASSFRTGHQPQHF. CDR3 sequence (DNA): TGTGCCAGCAGTTTCCGGACAGGCCATCAGCCCCAGCATTTT.

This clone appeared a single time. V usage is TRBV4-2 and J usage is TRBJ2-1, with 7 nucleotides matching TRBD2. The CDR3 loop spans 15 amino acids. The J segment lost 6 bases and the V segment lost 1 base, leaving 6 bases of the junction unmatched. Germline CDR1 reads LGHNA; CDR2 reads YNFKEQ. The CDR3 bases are TGTGCCAGCAGCCAAGCGGGCTGGGGGGGCAATGAGCAGTTCTTC. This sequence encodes CASSQAGWGGNEQFF.

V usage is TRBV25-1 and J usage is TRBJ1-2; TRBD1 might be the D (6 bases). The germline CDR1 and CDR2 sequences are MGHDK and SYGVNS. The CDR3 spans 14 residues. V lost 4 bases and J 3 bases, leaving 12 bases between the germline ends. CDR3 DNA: TGTGCCAGCAGTGCCAGGGGCGCGGACTATGGCTACACCTTC. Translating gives CASSARGADYGYTF.

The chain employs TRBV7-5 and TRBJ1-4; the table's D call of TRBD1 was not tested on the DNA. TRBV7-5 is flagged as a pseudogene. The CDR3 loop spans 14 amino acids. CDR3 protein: CARATGARNEKLFF. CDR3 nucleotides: TGTGCCAGAGCCACAGGGGCCAGAAATGAAAAACTGTTTTTT.

Here the CDR3 reads CASSRTAGNSPLHF. The CDR3 DNA sequence: TGTGCCAGCTCACGAACAGCGGGAAATTCACCCCTCCACTTT. This chain links TRBV18 with TRBJ1-6; D ambiguous. The CDR3 runs 14 residues. V lost 4 bases and J 7 bases, leaving 11 bases between the germline ends. The germline gives CDR1 KGHSH, CDR2 LQKENI.

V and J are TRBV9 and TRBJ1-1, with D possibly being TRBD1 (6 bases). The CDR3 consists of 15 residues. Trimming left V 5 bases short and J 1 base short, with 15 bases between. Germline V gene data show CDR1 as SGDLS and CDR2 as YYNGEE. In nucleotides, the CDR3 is TGTGCCAGCAGTGGAACAGGGAGACGGAACACTGAAGCTTTCTTT. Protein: CASSGTGRRNTEAFF.

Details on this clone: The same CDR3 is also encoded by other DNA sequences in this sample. The CDR3: CASSLMPGLAGNGGELFF. Here the CDR3 DNA reads TGTGCCAGCAGCTTAATGCCGGGACTAGCGGGCAACGGCGGGGAGCTGTTTTTT. The chain recombines TRBV7-3 with TRBJ2-2; TRBD2 agrees at 12 bases. V gave up 1 base and J gave up 7 bases; unmatched junction bases: 10. The germline V gene encodes CDR1 SGHTA and CDR2 FQGTGA. This CDR3 contains 18 residues.

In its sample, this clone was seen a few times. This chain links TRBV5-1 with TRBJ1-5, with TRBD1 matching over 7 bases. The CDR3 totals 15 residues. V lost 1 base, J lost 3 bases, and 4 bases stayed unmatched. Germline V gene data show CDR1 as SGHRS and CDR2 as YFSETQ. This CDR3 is CASSLKGAFNQPQHF. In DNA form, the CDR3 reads TGCGCCAGCAGCTTGAAGGGGGCGTTCAATCAGCCCCAGCATTTT.

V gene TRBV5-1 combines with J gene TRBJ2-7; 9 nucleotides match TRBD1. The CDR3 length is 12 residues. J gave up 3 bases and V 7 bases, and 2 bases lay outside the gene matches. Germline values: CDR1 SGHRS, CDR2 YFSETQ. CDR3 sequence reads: CASGGQGYEQYF. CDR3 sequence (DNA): TGCGCCAGCGGGGGACAGGGCTACGAGCAGTACTTC.

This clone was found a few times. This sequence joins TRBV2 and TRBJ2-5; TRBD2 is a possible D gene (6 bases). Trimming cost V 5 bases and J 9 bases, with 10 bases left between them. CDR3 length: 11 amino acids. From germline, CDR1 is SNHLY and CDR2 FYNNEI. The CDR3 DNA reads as TGTGCCAGCAGTAGACTAGGCCCCCAGTACTTC. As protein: CASSRLGPQYF.

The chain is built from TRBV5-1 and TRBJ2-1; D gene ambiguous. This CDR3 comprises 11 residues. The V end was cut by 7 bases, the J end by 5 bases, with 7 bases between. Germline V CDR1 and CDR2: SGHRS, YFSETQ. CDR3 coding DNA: TGCGCCAGCTTTGGCCACAATGAGCAGTTCTTC. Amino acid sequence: CASFGHNEQFF.

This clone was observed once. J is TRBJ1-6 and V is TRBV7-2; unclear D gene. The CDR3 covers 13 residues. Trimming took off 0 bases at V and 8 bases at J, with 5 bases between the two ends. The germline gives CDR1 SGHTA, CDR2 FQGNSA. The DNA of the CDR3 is TGTGCCAGCAGCTTAGCGGGCCATTCACCCCTCCACTTT. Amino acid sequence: CASSLAGHSPLHF.

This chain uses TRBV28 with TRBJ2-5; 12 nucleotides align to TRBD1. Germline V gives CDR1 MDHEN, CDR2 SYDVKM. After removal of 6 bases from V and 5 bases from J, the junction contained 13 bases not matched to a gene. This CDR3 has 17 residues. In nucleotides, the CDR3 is TGTGCCAGCAGATCTACCGGGACAGGGGGCTTCAGGGAGACCCAGTACTTC. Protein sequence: CASRSTGTGGFRETQYF.

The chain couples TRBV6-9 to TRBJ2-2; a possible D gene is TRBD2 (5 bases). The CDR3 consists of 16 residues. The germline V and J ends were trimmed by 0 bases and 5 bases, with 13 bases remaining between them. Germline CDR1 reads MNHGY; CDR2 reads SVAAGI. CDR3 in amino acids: CASSYSILARTGELFF. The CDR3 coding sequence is TGTGCCAGCAGTTATTCTATCCTAGCACGAACCGGGGAGCTGTTTTTT.

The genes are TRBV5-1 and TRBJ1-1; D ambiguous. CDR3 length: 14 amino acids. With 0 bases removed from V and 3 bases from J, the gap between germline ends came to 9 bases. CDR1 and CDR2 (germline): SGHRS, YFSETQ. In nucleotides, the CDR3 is TGCGCCAGCAGCTTGGATGGAGGGCACACTGAAGCTTTCTTT. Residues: CASSLDGGHTEAFF. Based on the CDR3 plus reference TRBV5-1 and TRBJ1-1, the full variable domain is KAGVTQTPRYLIKTRGQQVTLSCSPISGHRSVSWYQQTPGQGLQFLFEYFSETQRNKGNFPGRFSGRQFSNSRSEMNVSTLELGDSALYLCASSLDGGHTEAFFGQGTRLTVV.

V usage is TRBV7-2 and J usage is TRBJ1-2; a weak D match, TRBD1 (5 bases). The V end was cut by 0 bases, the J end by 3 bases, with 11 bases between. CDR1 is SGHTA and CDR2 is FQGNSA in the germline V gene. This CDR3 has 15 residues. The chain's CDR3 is CASSLARQPHYGYTF. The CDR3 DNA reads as TGTGCCAGCAGCTTAGCCCGACAGCCTCACTATGGCTACACCTTC.

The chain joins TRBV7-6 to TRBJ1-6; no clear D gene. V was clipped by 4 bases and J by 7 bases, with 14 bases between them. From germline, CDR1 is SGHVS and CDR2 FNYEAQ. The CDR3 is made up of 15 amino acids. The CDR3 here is CASSWLAGINSPLHF. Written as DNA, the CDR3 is TGTGCCAGCAGCTGGCTGGCAGGAATCAATTCACCCCTCCACTTT.

The CDR3, as DNA: TGCGCCAGCAGCTTGGTGTCAGGGACAGGGTTACACGAGCAGTACTTC. Translated, it gives CASSLVSGTGLHEQYF. This chain links TRBV5-1 with TRBJ2-7; TRBD1 aligns across 9 bases. There are 16 residues in the CDR3. The V and J ends lost 0 bases and 5 bases, in that order; junction bases with no gene match: 9. Looked up from germline, CDR1 is SGHRS and CDR2 is YFSETQ.